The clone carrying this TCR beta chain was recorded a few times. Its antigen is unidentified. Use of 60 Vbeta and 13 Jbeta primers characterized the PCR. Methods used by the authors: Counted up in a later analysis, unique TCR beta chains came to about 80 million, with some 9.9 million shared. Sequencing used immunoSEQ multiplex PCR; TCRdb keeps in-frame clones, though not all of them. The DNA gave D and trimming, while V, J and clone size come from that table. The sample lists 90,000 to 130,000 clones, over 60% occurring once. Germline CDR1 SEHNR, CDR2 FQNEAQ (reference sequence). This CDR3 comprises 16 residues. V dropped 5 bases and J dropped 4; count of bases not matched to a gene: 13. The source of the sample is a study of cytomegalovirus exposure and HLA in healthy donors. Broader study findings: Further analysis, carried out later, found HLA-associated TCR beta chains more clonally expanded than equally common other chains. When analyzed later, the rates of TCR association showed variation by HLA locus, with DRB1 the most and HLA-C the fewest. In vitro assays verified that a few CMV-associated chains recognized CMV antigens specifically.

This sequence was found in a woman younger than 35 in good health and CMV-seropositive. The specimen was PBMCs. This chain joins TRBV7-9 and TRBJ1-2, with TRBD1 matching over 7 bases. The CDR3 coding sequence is TGTGCCAGCAGCAAATGGGCCAGGGGGAAGGGCTATGGCTACACCTTC. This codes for CASSKWARGKGYGYTF.